Each of the 11 T cell receptor beta chains below was sequenced from the same sample in a study of blood T cell repertoires in COVID-19 (dated by TCRdb to the early 2020s). Library preparation was by the immunoSEQ multiplex PCR assay. TCRdb carries this immuneACCESS record with in-frame sequences only. Its versions omit some clonotypes, under half of them owing to an unresolved V gene in the studies checked, with the rest unexplained. Recorded for this sample are just over 250,000 clones; 88% of them occurred a single time. The ten largest account for 3.5% to 4.5% of the sample. The material sequenced was peripheral blood. The receptors stem from a man aged 60 to 69 who had recovered from COVID-19.

The chain joins TRBV2 to TRBJ2-1, with no clear D. Trimming shortened V by 7 bases and J by 0 bases, and 13 bases separated the two germline ends. The germline V gene encodes CDR1 SNHLY and CDR2 FYNNEI. The CDR3 has 15 amino acids. The CDR3: CASKPTQNSYNEQFF. CDR3 DNA sequence: TGTGCCAGCAAACCGACACAGAACTCCTACAATGAGCAGTTCTTC. The full variable domain, in which reference TRBV2 and TRBJ2-1 provide the parts outside the CDR3, is EPEVTQTPSHQVTQMGQEVILRCVPISNHLYFYWYRQILGQKVEFLVSFYNNEISEKSEIFDDQFSVERPDGSNFTLKIRSTKLEDSAMYFCASKPTQNSYNEQFFGPGTRLTVL.

The CDR3 DNA reads as TGTGCCAGCAGCGATGAAGGTCGAGGCACCATATATTTT. It encodes CASSDEGRGTIYF. The chain links TRBV7-2 to TRBJ1-3; D not certain. Germline V gene sequence: CDR1 SGHTA, CDR2 FQGNSA. Deletions cut 5 bases from V and 9 bases from J, with 14 bases between. This CDR3 spans 13 amino acids.

The gene calls are TRBV3-1 (or the pseudogene TRBV3-2) and TRBJ2-3, with 9 bases lining up with TRBD2. In germline, CDR1 is LGHDT, CDR2 YNNKEL (reference sequence). V lost 1 base and J lost 4; bases outside the gene matches: 6. CDR3 size: 16 residues. This chain's CDR3 is CASSQVRLAVSDTQYF. For the CDR3, the DNA is TGTGCCAGCAGCCAAGTTAGACTAGCGGTGTCAGATACGCAGTATTTT.

This chain links TRBV14 with TRBJ1-6, with a possible D match to TRBD1 (5 bases). V lost 6 bases and J 9 bases, leaving 12 bases between the germline ends. CDR1 SGHDN and CDR2 FVKESK come from the germline V gene. This CDR3 is 13 amino acids long. The CDR3 region has the DNA TGTGCCAGCAGTTGGGGGGGTTCTTCACCCCTCCACTTT. The encoded protein is CASSWGGSSPLHF.

The table lists this clone with a count of one. The chain couples TRBV7-9 to TRBJ2-7, with D possibly being TRBD1 (6 bases). The germline V and J ends were trimmed by 5 bases and 0 bases, with 11 bases remaining between them. The germline V gene encodes CDR1 SEHNR and CDR2 FQNEAQ (reference sequence). The CDR3 sequence is 14 residues long. CDR3 DNA sequence: TGTGCCAGCAGCCCGCAGGGGTCCTCCTACGAGCAGTACTTC. Amino acid sequence: CASSPQGSSYEQYF.

The chain uses TRBV5-4 and TRBJ2-7; TRBD2 aligns across 11 bases. Germline CDR1 reads SGHNT; CDR2 reads YYREEE (reference sequence). This CDR3 is 15 amino acids long. Unmatched junction bases numbered 6, after V lost 4 bases and J lost 3 bases. The CDR3 is CASSTKTSGVYEQYF. In DNA, the CDR3 is TGTGCCAGCAGCACCAAGACTAGCGGGGTCTACGAGCAGTACTTC.

This clone was seen a single time. The chain employs TRBV21-1 and TRBJ2-2; no check of the table's D call, TRBD2, against the DNA was made. TRBV21-1 is a listed pseudogene. The CDR3 runs 15 residues. CDR3 in amino acids: CASSQAEGNTGELFF. The CDR3 bases are TGTGCCAGCTCCCAAGCCGAGGGGAACACCGGGGAGCTGTTTTTT.

The chain is built from TRBV18 and TRBJ2-3; 7 nucleotides agree with TRBD1. The CDR3 contains 16 residues. After removal of 5 bases from V and 0 bases from J, the junction contained 8 bases not matched to a gene. CDR1 KGHSH and CDR2 LQKENI come from the germline V gene. This CDR3 reads CASSARQGLSTDTQYF. CDR3 DNA: TGTGCCAGCTCAGCACGACAGGGCCTTAGCACAGATACGCAGTATTTT.

The rearrangement uses TRBV11-3 and TRBJ2-1, with D hard to call. The CDR3 contains 13 residues. The germline CDR1 and CDR2 sequences are SGHNT and YENEEA. V was clipped by 4 bases and J by 3 bases, with 7 bases between them. As DNA, the CDR3 is TGTGCCAGCAGCTCCCCTAGCTACAATGAGCAGTTCTTC. Translated, it gives CASSSPSYNEQFF.

DNA of the CDR3: TGTGCCAGCAGTGCACAGGGGGCGGAAAAACTGTTTTTT. Its protein product is CASSAQGAEKLFF. V is TRBV2 and J is TRBJ1-4; 9 nucleotides match TRBD1. Germline CDR1 reads SNHLY; CDR2 reads FYNNEI. The V segment lost 4 bases and the J segment 8 bases; nucleotides outside the gene matches: 2. CDR3 length: 13 residues. The variable domain in full, with the rest retrieved from reference TRBV2 and TRBJ1-4, is EPEVTQTPSHQVTQMGQEVILRCVPISNHLYFYWYRQILGQKVEFLVSFYNNEISEKSEIFDDQFSVERPDGSNFTLKIRSTKLEDSAMYFCASSAQGAEKLFFGSGTQLSVL.

The chain uses TRBV4-1 and TRBJ2-1; 10 bases map to TRBD2. The CDR3 covers 16 residues. The germline CDR1 and CDR2 sequences are MGHRA and YSYEKL. After removal of 0 bases from V and 9 bases from J, the junction contained 8 bases not matched to a gene. The CDR3 coding sequence is TGCGCCAGCAGCCAAGATGTGGGGACTAGCGCTAGTGAGCAGTTCTTC. It translates to CASSQDVGTSASEQFF.